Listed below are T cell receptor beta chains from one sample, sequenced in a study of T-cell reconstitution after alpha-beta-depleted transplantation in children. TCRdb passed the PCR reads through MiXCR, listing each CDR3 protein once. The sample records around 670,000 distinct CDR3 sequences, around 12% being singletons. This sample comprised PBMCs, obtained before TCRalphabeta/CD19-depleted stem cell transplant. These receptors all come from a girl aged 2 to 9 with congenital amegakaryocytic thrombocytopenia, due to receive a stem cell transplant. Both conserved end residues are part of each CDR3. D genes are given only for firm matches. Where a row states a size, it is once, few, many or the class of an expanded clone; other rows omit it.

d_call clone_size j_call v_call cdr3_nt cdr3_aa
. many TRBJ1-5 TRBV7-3 TGTGCCAGCAGCTTGGGGTACAATCAGCCCCAGCATTTT CASSLGYNQPQHF
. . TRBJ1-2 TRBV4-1 TGCGCCGCCAGGTCGTACCCGGGAGGCTACACCTTC CAARSYPGGYTF
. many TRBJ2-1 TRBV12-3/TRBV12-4 TGTGCCAGCAGCTCAGCCGTTTTAACCTACAATGAGCAGTTCTTC CASSSAVLTYNEQFF
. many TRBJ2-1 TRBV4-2 TGTGCCAGCACGGGCAGTCTCTACAATGAGCAGTTCTTC CASTGSLYNEQFF
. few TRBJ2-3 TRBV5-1 TGCGCCAGCAGCTTGGTTGCGGGGCCCGACACAGATACGCAGTATTTT CASSLVAGPDTDTQYF
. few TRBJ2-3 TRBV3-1 TGTGCCAGCAGCCAAGATCCCAGCGGAAGCACAGATACGCAGTATTTT CASSQDPSGSTDTQYF
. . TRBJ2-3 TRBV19 TGTGCCAGTAGTATTGACGGATACACAGATACGCAGTATTTT CASSIDGYTDTQYF
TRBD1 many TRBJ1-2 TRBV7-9 TGTGCCAGCAGCCGGACAGGGGGTGGCTACACCTTC CASSRTGGGYTF
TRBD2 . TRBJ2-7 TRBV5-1 TGCGCCAGCAGCACAGGACTAACGGGAGGTATCTACGAGCAGTACTTC CASSTGLTGGIYEQYF
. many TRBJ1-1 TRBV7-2 TGTGCCAGCAGCTCCGATTGGTCGTACACTGAAGCTTTCTTT CASSSDWSYTEAFF
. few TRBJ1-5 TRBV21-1 TGTGCCAGCAGCTGCGAAAGTCACGTATACAATCAGCCCCAGCATTTT CASSCESHVYNQPQHF
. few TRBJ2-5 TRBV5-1 TGCGCCAGCAGCAAGAACACCGGCGCGAAGGAGACCCAGTACTTC CASSKNTGAKETQYF
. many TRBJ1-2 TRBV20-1 TGCAGTGCTCGACAGGTTTCTGGCTACACCTTC CSARQVSGYTF
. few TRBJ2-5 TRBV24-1 TGTGCCACCAGTGATTCACGAGAAGGGGTGGGGGAGACCCAGTACTTC CATSDSREGVGETQYF
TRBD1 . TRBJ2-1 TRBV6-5 TGTGCCAGCAGTTCCTTGGACAGGGCTCGTCATGAGCAGTTCTTC CASSSLDRARHEQFF
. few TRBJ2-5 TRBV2 TGTGCCACCGAGCGGTCACGACAACTCCAAGAGACCCAGTACTTC CATERSRQLQETQYF
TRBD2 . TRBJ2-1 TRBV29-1 TGCAGCGTTAGGCTGCGGCTAGCGGGAGACAATGAGCAGTTCTTC CSVRLRLAGDNEQFF
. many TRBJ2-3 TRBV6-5 TGTGCCAGCAGTTACTCACAGGGCGGCGCAGATACGCAGTATTTT CASSYSQGGADTQYF
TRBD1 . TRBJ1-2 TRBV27 TGTGCCAGCAGTCCGCAGGGGGCGAATGGCTACACCTTC CASSPQGANGYTF
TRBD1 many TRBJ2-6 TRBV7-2 TGTGCCAGCAGCTTAGGACAGGGGCTTTCTGGGGCCAACGTCCTGACTTTC CASSLGQGLSGANVLTF
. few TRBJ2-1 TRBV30 TGTGCCTGGAATTCCGGGGCGGACGAGCAGTTCTTC CAWNSGADEQFF
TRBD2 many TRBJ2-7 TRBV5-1 TGCGCCAGCAGCTCTAGACTAGCGGGAAGCTCCTACGAGCAGTACTTC CASSSRLAGSSYEQYF
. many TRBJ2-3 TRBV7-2 TGTGCCAGCAGCCGTTACGCAGATACGCAGTATTTT CASSRYADTQYF
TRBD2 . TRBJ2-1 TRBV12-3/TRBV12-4 TGTGCCAGCAGTTTTTCCGGGAGGGTGAATGAGCAGTTCTTC CASSFSGRVNEQFF
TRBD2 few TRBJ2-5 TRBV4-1 TGCGCCAGCAGCCAAGATCCGGGGGGACTAGCGGGAAAGTTGACCCAGTACTTC CASSQDPGGLAGKLTQYF
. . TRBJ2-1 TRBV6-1 TGTGCCAGCAGTGAAGGCAGGGTTCGGGACAATGAGCAGTTCTTC CASSEGRVRDNEQFF
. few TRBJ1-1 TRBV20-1 TGCAGTGCTCGTCCACTTCGACAGGACACTGAAGCTTTCTTT CSARPLRQDTEAFF
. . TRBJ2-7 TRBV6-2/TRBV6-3 TGTGCCAGCAGTTACCGTTTCGTCGGGGTTACAACCTACGAGCAGTACTTC CASSYRFVGVTTYEQYF
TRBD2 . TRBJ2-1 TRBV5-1 TGCGCCAGCAGCTTGTCGGCGGGAGGGCCGGGGAATGAGCAGTTCTTC CASSLSAGGPGNEQFF
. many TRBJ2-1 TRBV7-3 TGTGCCAGCAGCTCCACCGTTGCTAATGAGCAGTTCTTC CASSSTVANEQFF
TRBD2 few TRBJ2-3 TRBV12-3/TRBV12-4 TGTGCCAGCAGTTTGATGGGACTAGCGGGAGGGTACACAGATACGCAGTATTTT CASSLMGLAGGYTDTQYF